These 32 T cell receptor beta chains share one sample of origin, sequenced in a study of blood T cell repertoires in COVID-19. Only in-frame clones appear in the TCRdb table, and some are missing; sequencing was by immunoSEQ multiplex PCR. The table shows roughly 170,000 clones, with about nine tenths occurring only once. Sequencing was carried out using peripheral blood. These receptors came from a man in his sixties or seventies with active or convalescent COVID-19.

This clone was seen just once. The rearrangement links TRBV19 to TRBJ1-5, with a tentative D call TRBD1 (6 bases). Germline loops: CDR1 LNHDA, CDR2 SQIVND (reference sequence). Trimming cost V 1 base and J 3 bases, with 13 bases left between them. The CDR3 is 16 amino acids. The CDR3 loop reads CASSIGSQGNNQPQHF. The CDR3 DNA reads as TGTGCCAGTAGTATAGGTTCACAGGGAAACAATCAGCCCCAGCATTTT.

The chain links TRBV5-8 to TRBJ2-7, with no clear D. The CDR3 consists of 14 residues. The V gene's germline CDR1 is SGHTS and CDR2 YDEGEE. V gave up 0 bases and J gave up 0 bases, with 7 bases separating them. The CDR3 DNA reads TGTGCCAGCAGCTTGGTGGGCCTCTCCTACGAGCAGTACTTC. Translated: CASSLVGLSYEQYF.

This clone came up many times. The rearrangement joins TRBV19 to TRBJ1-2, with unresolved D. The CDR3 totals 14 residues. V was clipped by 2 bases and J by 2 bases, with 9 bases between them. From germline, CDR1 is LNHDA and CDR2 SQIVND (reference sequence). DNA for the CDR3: TGTGCCAGTAGTATATTAGACTCGAACTATGGCTACACCTTC. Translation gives CASSILDSNYGYTF. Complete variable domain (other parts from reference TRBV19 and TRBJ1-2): DGGITQSPKYLFRKEGQNVTLSCEQNLNHDAMYWYRQDPGQGLRLIYYSQIVNDFQKGDIAEGYSVSREKKESFPLTVTSAQKNPTAFYLCASSILDSNYGYTFGSGTRLTVV.

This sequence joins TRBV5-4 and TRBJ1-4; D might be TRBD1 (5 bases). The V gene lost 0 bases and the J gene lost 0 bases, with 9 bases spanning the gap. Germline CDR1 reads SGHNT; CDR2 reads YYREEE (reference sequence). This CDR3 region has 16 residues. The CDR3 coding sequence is TGTGCCAGCAGCTTGGATGGGGGGGCAACTAATGAAAAACTGTTTTTT. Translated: CASSLDGGATNEKLFF.

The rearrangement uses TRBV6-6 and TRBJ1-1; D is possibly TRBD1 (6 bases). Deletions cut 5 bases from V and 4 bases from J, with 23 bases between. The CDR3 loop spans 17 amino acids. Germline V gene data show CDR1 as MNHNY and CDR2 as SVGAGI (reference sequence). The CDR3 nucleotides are TGTGCCAGCAGTCGAACCTTAACACAGGGCTTCGGCACTGAAGCTTTCTTT. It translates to CASSRTLTQGFGTEAFF.

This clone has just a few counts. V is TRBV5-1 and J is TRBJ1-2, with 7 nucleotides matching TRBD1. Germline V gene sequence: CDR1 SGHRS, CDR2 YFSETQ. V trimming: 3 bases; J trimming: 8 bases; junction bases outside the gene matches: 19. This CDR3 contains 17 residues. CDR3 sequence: CASSSNTGVGSTGGYTF. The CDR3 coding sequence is TGCGCCAGCAGCTCTAACACAGGGGTAGGATCAACAGGCGGCTACACCTTC.

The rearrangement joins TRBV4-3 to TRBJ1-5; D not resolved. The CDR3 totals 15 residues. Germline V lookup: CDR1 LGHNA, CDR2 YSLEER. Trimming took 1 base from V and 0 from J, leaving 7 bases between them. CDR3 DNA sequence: TGCGCCAGCAGCCAAGTTATTAATAGCAATCAGCCCCAGCATTTT. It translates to CASSQVINSNQPQHF.

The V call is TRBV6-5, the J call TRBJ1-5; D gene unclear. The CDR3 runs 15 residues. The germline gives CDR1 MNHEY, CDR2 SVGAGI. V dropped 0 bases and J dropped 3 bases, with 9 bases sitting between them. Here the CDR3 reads CASSYSRSHNQPQHF. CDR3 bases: TGTGCCAGCAGTTACTCGAGGAGTCACAATCAGCCCCAGCATTTT.

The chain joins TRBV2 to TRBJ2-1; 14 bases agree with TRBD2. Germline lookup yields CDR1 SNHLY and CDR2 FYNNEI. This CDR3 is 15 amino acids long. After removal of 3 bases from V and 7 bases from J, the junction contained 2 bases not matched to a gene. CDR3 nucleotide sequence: TGTGCCAGCAGTGAGCGGACTAGCGGGAGGAATGAGCAGTTCTTC. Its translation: CASSERTSGRNEQFF.

The DNA for the CDR3 is TGTGCCTCCTCGGGGGGGCGCACAGATACGCAGTATTTT. Protein product: CASSGGRTDTQYF. The chain links TRBV30 to TRBJ2-3; 8 bases are a match to TRBD2. The length of the CDR3 is 13 residues. V dropped 7 bases and J dropped 1; count of bases not matched to a gene: 4. Germline CDR1 reads GTSNPN; CDR2 reads SVGIG (reference sequence).

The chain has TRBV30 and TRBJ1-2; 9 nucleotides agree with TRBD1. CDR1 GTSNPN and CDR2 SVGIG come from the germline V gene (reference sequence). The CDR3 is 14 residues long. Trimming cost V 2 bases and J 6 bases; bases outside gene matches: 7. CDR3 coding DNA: TGTGCCTGGAGTAGGGGACAGGGCTTTAATGGCTACACCTTC. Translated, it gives CAWSRGQGFNGYTF.

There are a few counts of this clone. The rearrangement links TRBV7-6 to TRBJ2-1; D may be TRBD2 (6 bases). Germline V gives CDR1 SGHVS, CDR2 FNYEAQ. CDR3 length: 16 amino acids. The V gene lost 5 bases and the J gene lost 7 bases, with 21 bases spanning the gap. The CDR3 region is CASSPYSGSPSNEQFF. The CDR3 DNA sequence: TGTGCCAGCAGCCCTTACTCCGGGAGCCCATCTAATGAGCAGTTCTTC.

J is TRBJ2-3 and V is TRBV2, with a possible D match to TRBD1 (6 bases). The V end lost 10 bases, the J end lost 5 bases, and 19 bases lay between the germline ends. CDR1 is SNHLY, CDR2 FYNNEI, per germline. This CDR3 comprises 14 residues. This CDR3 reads CATEDSLRGDTQYF. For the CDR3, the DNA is TGTGCCACCGAGGACAGTTTAAGGGGAGATACGCAGTATTTT. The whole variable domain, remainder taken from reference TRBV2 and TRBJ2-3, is EPEVTQTPSHQVTQMGQEVILRCVPISNHLYFYWYRQILGQKVEFLVSFYNNEISEKSEIFDDQFSVERPDGSNFTLKIRSTKLEDSAMYFCATEDSLRGDTQYFGPGTRLTVL.

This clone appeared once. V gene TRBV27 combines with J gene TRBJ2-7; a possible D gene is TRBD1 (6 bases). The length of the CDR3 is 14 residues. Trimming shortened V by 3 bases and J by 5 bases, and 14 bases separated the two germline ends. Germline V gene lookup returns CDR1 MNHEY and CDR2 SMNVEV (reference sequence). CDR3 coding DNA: TGTGCCAGCAGTTTCGGACAGAATCGAGACGAGCAGTACTTC. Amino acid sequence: CASSFGQNRDEQYF.

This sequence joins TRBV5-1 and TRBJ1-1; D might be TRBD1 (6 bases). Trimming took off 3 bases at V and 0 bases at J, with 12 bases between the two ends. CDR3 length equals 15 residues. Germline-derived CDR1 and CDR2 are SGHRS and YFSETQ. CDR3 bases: TGCGCCAGCAGCTACCAGGGGCCCATGAACACTGAAGCTTTCTTT. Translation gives CASSYQGPMNTEAFF.

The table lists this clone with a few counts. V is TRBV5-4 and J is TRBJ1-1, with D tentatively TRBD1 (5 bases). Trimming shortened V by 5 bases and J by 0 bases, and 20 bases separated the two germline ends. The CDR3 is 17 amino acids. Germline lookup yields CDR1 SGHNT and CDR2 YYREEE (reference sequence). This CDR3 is CASSTVGRKSMNTEAFF. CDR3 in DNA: TGTGCCAGCAGTACGGTGGGGCGGAAATCCATGAACACTGAAGCTTTCTTT.

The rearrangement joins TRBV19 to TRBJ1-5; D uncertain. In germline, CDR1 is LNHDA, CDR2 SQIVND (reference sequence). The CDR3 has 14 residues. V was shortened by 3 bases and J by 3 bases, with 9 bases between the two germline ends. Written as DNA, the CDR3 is TGTGCCAGTAGTATTAGGAGGGCCAATCAGCCCCAGCATTTT. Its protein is CASSIRRANQPQHF.

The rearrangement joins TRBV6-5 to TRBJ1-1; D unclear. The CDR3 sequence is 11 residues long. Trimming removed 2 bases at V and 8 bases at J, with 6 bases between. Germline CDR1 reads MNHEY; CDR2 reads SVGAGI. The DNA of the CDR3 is TGTGCCAGCAGTTACGAGGGAGAAGCTTTCTTT. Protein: CASSYEGEAFF.

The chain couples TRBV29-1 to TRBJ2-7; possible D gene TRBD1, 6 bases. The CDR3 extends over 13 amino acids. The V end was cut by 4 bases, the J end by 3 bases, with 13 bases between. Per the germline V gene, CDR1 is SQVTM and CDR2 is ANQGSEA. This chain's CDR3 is CSVGAGTNYEQYF. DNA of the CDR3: TGCAGCGTTGGGGCCGGGACAAACTACGAGCAGTACTTC.

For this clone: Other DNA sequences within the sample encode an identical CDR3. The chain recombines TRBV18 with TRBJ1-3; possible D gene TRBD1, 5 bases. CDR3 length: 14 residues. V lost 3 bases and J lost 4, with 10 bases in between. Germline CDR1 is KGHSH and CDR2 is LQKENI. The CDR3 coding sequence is TGTGCCAGCTCACCGGGGGGTTCGGGAAACACCATATATTTT. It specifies CASSPGGSGNTIYF.

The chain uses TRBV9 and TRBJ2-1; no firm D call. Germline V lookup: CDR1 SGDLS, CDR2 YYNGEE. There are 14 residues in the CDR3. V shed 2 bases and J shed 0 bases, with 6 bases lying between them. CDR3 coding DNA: TGTGCCAGCAGCGTTGTTAGCTCCTACAATGAGCAGTTCTTC. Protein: CASSVVSSYNEQFF.

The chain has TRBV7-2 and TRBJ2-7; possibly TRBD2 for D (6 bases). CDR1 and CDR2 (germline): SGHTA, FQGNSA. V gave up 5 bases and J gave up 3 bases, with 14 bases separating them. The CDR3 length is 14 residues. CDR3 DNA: TGTGCCAGCAGCCTTAGGGACTCCGGCTACGAGCAGTACTTC. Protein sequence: CASSLRDSGYEQYF.

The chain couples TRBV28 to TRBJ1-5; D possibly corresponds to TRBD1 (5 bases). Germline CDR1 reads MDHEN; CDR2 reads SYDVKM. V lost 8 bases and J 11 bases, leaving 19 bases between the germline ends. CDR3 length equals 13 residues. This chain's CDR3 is CASLEGFGVAQHF. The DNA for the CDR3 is TGTGCCAGCCTGGAGGGGTTTGGGGTGGCCCAGCATTTT.

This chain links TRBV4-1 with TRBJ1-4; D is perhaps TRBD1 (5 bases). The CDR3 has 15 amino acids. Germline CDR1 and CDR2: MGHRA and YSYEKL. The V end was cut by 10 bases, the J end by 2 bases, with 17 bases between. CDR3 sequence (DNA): TGCGCCACCCAGCGGGGCCCCACTACTAATGAAAAACTGTTTTTT. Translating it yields CATQRGPTTNEKLFF.

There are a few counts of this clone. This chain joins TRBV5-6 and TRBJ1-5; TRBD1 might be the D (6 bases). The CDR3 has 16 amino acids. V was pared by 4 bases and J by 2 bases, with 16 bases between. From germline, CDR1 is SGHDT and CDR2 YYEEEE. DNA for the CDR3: TGTGCCAGCAGCCAGAAGGAGAACAGGGGCAATCAGCCCCAGCATTTT. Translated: CASSQKENRGNQPQHF.

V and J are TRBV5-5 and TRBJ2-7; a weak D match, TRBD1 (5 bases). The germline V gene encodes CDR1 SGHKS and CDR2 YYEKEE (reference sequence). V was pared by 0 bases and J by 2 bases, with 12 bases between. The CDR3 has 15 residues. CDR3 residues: CASSLGQLQPYEQYF. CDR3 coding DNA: TGTGCCAGCAGCTTGGGACAGCTACAGCCCTACGAGCAGTACTTC.

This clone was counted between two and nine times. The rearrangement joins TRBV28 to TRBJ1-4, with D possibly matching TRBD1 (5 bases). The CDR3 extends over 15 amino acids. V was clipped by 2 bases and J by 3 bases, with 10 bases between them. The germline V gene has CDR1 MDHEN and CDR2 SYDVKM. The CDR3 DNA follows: TGTGCCAGCAGTTTACAAGGGGTGGCTAATGAAAAACTGTTTTTT. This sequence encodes CASSLQGVANEKLFF.

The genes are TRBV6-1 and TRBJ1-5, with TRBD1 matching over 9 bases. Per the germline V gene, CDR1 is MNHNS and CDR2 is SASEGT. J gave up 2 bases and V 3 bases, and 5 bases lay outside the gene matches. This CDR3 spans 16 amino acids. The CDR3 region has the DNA TGTGCCAGCAGTGACCGGGACAGGGAAGGCAATCAGCCCCAGCATTTT. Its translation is CASSDRDREGNQPQHF.

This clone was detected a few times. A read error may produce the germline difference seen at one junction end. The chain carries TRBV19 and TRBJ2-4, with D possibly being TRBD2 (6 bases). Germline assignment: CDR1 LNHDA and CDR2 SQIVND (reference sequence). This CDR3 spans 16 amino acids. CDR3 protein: CASSAWTREVKVGLDF. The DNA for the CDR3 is TGTGCCAGTAGTGCCTGGACGAGGGAGGTAAAGGTGGGCTTGGACTTC.

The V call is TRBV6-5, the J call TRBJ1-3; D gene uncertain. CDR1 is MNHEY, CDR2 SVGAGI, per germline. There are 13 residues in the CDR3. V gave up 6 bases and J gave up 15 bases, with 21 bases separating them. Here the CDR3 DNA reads TGTGCCAGCAGCCGCGGGCCCCCAGGCCCTCAATATTTT. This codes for CASSRGPPGPQYF.

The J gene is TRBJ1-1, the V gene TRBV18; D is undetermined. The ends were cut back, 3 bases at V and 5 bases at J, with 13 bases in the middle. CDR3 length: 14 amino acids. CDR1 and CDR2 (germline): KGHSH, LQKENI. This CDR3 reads CASSPGGLRTEAFF. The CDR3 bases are TGTGCCAGCTCACCCGGCGGGTTGAGGACTGAAGCTTTCTTT.

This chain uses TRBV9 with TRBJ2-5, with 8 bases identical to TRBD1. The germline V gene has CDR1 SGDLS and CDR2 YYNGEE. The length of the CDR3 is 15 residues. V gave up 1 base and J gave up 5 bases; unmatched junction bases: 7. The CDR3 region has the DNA TGTGCCAGCAGCGTACCCGGGACAGGTGGGGAGACCCAGTACTTC. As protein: CASSVPGTGGETQYF. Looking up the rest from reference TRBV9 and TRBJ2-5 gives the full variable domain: DSGVTQTPKHLITATGQRVTLRCSPRSGDLSVYWYQQSLDQGLQFLIQYYNGEERAKGNILERFSAQQFPDLHSELNLSSLELGDSALYFCASSVPGTGGETQYFGPGTRLLVL.